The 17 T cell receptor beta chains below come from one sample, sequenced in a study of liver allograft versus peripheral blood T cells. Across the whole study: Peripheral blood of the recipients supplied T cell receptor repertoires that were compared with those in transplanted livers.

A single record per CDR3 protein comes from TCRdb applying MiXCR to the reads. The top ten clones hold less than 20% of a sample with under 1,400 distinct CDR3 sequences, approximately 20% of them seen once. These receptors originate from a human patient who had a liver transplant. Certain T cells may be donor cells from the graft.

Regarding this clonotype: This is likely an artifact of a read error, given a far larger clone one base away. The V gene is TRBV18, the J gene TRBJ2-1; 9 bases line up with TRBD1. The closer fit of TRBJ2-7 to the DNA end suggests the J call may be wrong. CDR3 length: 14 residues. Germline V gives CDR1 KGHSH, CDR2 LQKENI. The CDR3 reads CAGSPPDRGGEQYF. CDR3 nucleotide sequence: TGTGCCGGCTCACCTCCCGACAGGGGGGGCGAGCAGTACTTC.

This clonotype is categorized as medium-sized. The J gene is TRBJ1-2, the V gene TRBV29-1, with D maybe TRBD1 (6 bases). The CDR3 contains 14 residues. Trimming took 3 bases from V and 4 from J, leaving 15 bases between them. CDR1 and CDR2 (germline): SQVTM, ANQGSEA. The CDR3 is CSVDGGPAGYGYTF. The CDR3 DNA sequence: TGCAGCGTTGACGGGGGCCCGGCAGGCTATGGCTACACCTTC.

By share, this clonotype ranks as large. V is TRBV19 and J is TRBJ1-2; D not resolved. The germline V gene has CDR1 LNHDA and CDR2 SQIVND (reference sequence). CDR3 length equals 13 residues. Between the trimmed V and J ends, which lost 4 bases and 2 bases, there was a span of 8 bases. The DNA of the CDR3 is TGTGCCAGTAGTACCCGTGGGAACTATGGCTACACCTTC. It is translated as CASSTRGNYGYTF.

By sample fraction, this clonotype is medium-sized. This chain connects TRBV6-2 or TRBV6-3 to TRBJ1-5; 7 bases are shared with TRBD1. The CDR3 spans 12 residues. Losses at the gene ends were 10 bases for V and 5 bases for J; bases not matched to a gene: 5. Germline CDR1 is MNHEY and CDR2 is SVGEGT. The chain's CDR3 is CATRDSYQPQHF. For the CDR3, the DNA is TGTGCCACCCGGGACAGCTATCAGCCCCAGCATTTT.

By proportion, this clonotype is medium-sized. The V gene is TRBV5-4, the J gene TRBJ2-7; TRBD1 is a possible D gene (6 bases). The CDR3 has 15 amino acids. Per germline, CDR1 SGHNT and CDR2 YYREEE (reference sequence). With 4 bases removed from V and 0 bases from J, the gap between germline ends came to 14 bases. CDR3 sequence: CASSKGQGPSYEQYF. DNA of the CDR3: TGTGCCAGCAGCAAGGGGCAGGGGCCCTCCTACGAGCAGTACTTC.

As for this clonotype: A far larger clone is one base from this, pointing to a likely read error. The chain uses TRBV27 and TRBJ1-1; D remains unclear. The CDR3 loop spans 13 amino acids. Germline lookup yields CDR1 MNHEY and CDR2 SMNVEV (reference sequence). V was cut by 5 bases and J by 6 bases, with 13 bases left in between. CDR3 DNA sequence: TGTGCCAGCAGTGATGGCGGGTGGGCTGAAGCTTTCTTT. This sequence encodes CASSDGGWAEAFF.

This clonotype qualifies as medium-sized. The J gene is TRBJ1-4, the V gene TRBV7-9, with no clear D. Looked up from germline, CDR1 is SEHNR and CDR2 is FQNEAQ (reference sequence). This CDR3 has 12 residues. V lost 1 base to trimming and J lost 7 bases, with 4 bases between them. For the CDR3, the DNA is TGTGCCAGCAGCTTAGGGGGTGAAAAACTGTTTTTT. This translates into CASSLGGEKLFF.

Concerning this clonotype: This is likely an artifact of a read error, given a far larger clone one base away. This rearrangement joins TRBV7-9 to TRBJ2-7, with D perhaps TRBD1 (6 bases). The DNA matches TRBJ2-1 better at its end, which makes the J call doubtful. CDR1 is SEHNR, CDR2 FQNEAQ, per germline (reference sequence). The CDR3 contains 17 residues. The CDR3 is CASSSGPRQALYIEQFF. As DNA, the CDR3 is TGTGCCAGCAGCTCCGGACCACGACAGGCTTTGTACATTGAGCAGTTCTTC.

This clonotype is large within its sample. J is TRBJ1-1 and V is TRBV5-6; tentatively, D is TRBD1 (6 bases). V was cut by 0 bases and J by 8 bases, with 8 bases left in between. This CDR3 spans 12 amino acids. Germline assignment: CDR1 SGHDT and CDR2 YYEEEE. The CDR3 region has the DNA TGTGCCAGCAGCTTGGTTGACAGGGAAGCTTTCTTT. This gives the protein CASSLVDREAFF.

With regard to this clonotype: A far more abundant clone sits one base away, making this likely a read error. The CDR3 here is CASSSAQGALNEQFF. The CDR3, as DNA: TGTGCCAGCAGCTCCGCACAGGGGGCGCTCAATGAGCAGTTCTTC. The chain recombines TRBV7-2 with TRBJ2-1, with TRBD1 identical over 9 bases. V lost 4 bases to trimming and J lost 6 bases; unmatched junction nucleotides: 7. CDR1 and CDR2 from the germline V gene are SGHTA and FQGNSA. CDR3 size: 15 residues.

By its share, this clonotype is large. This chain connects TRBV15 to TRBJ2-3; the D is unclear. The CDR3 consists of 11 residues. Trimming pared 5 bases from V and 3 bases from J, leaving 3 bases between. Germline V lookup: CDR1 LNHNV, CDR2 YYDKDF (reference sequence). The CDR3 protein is CATSDTDTQYF. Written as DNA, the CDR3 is TGTGCCACCAGCGATACAGATACGCAGTATTTT. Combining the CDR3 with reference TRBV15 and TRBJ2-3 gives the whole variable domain DAMVIQNPRYQVTQFGKPVTLSCSQTLNHNVMYWYQQKSSQAPKLLFHYYDKDFNNEADTPDNFQSRRPNTSFCFLDIRSPGLGDTAMYLCATSDTDTQYFGPGTRLTVL.

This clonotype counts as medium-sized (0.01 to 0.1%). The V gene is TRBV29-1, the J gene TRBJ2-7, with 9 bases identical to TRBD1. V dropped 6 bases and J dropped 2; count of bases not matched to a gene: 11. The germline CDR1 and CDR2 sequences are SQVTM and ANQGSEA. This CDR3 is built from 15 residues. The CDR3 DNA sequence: TGCAGCGTCGGAGGGGGACAGGGAGGAGCCTACGAGCAGTACTTC. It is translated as CSVGGGQGGAYEQYF.

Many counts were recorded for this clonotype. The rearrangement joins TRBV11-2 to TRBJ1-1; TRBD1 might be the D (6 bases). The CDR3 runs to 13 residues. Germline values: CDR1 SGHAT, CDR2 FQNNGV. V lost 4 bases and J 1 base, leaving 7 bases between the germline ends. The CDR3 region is CASSSGQNTEAFF. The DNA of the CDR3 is TGTGCCAGCAGCTCGGGACAGAACACTGAAGCTTTCTTT. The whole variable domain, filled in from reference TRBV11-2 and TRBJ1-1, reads EAGVAQSPRYKIIEKRQSVAFWCNPISGHATLYWYQQILGQGPKLLIQFQNNGVVDDSQLPKDRFSAERLKGVDSTLKIQPAKLEDSAVYLCASSSGQNTEAFFGQGTRLTVV.

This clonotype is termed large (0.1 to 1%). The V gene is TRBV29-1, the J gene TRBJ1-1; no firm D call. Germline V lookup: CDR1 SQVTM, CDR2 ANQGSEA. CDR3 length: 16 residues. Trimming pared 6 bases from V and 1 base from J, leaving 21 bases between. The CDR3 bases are TGCAGCGTACCCCTCGGGAGGTCCCGGACGAACACTGAAGCTTTCTTT. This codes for CSVPLGRSRTNTEAFF.

The CDR3 nucleotides are TGTGCCAGCAGCTTGGCCGTAGGAGGGGGTCACTACGAGCAGTACTTC. Amino acids: CASSLAVGGGHYEQYF. V and J are TRBV5-6 and TRBJ2-7, with D tentatively TRBD1 or TRBD2 (6 bases each). Trimming cost V 0 bases and J 3 bases, with 16 bases left between them. The CDR3 is 16 residues long. Germline-derived CDR1 and CDR2 are SGHDT and YYEEEE.

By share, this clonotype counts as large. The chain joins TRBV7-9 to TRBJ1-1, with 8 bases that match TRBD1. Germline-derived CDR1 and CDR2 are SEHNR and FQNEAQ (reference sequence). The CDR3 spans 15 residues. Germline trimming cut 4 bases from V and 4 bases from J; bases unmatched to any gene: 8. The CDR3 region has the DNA TGTGCCAGCAGCTCGGCGCAGGGGGCGTTCACTGAAGCTTTCTTT. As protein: CASSSAQGAFTEAFF.

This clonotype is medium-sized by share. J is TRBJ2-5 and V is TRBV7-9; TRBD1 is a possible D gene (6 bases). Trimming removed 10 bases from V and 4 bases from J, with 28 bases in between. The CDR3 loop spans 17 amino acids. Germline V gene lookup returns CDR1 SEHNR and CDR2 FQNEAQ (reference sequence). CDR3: CATDPQGYSVKGETQYF. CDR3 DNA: TGTGCCACCGACCCACAGGGATATAGTGTAAAGGGAGAGACCCAGTACTTC.